This T cell receptor beta chain is drawn from a study of cytomegalovirus exposure and HLA in healthy donors. PCR amplification relied on 60 Vbeta primers (plus 13 Jbeta primers). TCRdb keeps only in-frame clones here, not all; method: immunoSEQ multiplex PCR. The sample contains roughly 190,000 clones, over 60% of which appear only once. The germline CDR1 and CDR2 sequences are SGHVS and FQNEAQ. The CDR3 consists of 20 residues. Trimming at V came to 0 bases and at J to 0 bases, leaving 11 bases not matched to a gene. The source material was PBMCs. This sequence joins TRBV7-8 and TRBJ2-7; TRBD2 matches 13 bases. The clonotype comes from a middle-aged woman in good health and CMV-seronegative. The CDR3 nucleotides read TGTGCCAGCAGCTTAGCGCGAGGGGGGACTAGCGGGGTGAGCTCCTACGAGCAGTACGTC. Its translation is CASSLARGGTSGVSSYEQYV.